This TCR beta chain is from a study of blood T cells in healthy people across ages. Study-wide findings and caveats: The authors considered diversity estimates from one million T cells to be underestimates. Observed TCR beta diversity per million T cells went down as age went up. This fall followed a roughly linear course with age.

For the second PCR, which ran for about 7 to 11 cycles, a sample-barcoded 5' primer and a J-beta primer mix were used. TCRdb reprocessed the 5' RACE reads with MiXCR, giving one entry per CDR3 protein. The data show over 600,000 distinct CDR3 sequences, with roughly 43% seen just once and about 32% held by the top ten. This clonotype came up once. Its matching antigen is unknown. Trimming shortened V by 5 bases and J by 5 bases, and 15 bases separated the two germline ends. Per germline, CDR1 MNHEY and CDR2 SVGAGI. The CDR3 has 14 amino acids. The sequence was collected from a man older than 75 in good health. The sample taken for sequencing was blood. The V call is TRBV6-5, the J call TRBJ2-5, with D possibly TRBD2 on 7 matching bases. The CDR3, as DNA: TGTGCCAGCAGTGATGGGGGGGCCTTGGAGACCCAGTACTTC. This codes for CASSDGGALETQYF.